These 5 T cell receptor beta chains were sequenced from one sample in a study of blood T cell repertoires in COVID-19. TCRdb's copy holds only in-frame clones and misses some; the assay was immunoSEQ multiplex PCR. Of hundreds of thousands of clones listed, about 85% are singletons. Sequenced input: peripheral blood. The receptors were gathered from a man younger than 30 with active or convalescent COVID-19.

This clone has a handful of counts. The J gene is TRBJ2-2, the V gene TRBV5-5; tentatively, D is TRBD2 (6 bases). CDR1 is SGHKS, CDR2 YYEKEE, per germline (reference sequence). The CDR3 consists of 15 residues. Between the trimmed V and J ends, which lost 0 bases and 5 bases, there was a span of 11 bases. The CDR3 region is CASSLDGGGTGELFF. As DNA, the CDR3 is TGTGCCAGCAGCTTGGACGGGGGTGGTACCGGGGAGCTGTTTTTT.

The chain uses TRBV29-1 and TRBJ2-1, with D possibly TRBD1 on 6 matching bases. Trimming left V 1 base short and J 9 bases short, with 13 bases between. In germline, CDR1 is SQVTM, CDR2 ANQGSEA. This CDR3 spans 13 amino acids. CDR3 residues: CSVEGDILGEQFF. The CDR3 nucleotides read TGCAGCGTTGAAGGGGACATTTTGGGTGAGCAGTTCTTC.

The chain links TRBV6-5 to TRBJ1-1; D perhaps matches TRBD1 (6 bases). The CDR3 is 14 amino acids. Germline CDR1 MNHEY, CDR2 SVGAGI. The V and J ends lost 5 bases and 3 bases respectively, with 13 bases between them. In DNA, the CDR3 is TGTGCCAGCAGTCTCTCAGGGGCGGACACTGAAGCTTTCTTT. It is translated as CASSLSGADTEAFF.

The J gene is TRBJ1-6, the V gene TRBV4-2, with no clear D. Germline CDR1 reads LGHNA; CDR2 reads YNFKEQ. This CDR3 has 16 amino acids. V lost 4 bases and J lost 11, with 21 bases in between. CDR3 residues: CASSREERAGIAPLHF. As DNA, the CDR3 is TGTGCCAGCAGCCGGGAAGAGCGGGCGGGGATCGCACCCCTCCACTTT.

The chain employs TRBV4-3 and TRBJ1-2, with a tentative D call TRBD1 (6 bases). The CDR3 sequence is 14 residues long. Per the germline V gene, CDR1 is LGHNA and CDR2 is YSLEER. With 1 base removed from V and 2 bases from J, the gap between germline ends came to 8 bases. The CDR3: CASSQGQANYGYTF. CDR3 coding DNA: TGCGCCAGCAGCCAAGGACAGGCCAACTATGGCTACACCTTC.